This is a list of T cell receptor beta chains from one sample in a study of T cell responses to AZD1222 COVID-19 vaccine. Measured with immunoSEQ multiplex PCR; TCRdb has only the in-frame clones, and not every one. The table includes 150,000 to 200,000 clones, more than 85% detected once. The source was peripheral blood, collected 28 days after the second AZD1222 dose. Receptor source: an adult who received the AZD1222 COVID-19 vaccine. Each CDR3 is given with its conserved first and last residue. Fields, in order: V gene, D gene, clone size, J gene, CDR3 protein, CDR3 DNA. The D gene is left open where the match is weak. Only part of the rows carry a size: once, few, many, or a class if the clone is expanded.

TRBV11-2	-	-	TRBJ2-7	CASSFSLGPDYEQYF	TGTGCCAGCAGCTTTTCGCTAGGCCCCGACTACGAGCAGTACTTC
TRBV7-9	-	-	TRBJ2-1	CASSLEAGYGHEQFF	TGTGCCAGCAGCTTAGAAGCGGGCTACGGACATGAGCAGTTCTTC
TRBV21-1	-	-	TRBJ1-2	CASQRGYTF	TGTGCCAGCCAGCGAGGCTACACCTTC
TRBV3-1/TRBV3-2	-	-	TRBJ1-1	CASSHGGRDTEAFF	TGTGCCAGCAGCCACGGGGGGCGGGACACTGAAGCTTTCTTT
TRBV7-9	-	-	TRBJ1-2	CASSLGGGQVYGYTF	TGTGCCAGCAGCTTAGGCGGGGGGCAGGTCTATGGCTACACCTTC
TRBV12-3/TRBV12-4	TRBD1	-	TRBJ1-4	CASSYGQGRFF	TGTGCCAGCAGTTATGGACAGGGCCGTTTTTTT
TRBV4-3	-	-	TRBJ1-2	CASSQDGGGDGYTF	TGCGCCAGCAGCCAAGACGGGGGCGGAGATGGCTACACCTTC
TRBV7-2	TRBD2	-	TRBJ2-1	CASFAGGRYNEQFF	TGTGCCAGCTTTGCGGGGGGGCGCTACAATGAGCAGTTCTTC
TRBV11-2	-	-	TRBJ2-7	CASSLHSSDEQYF	TGTGCCAGCAGCTTACACAGCAGCGACGAGCAGTACTTC
TRBV7-2	-	-	TRBJ2-1	CASSLGHRSRNEQFF	TGTGCCAGCAGCTTAGGACACCGTTCACGCAATGAGCAGTTCTTC
TRBV27	-	-	TRBJ2-1	CASSLLASNEQFF	TGTGCCAGCAGTTTACTAGCGAGCAATGAGCAGTTCTTC
TRBV6-6	TRBD1	-	TRBJ2-7	CATRTGGGEQYF	TGTGCCACCCGGACAGGGGGAGGTGAGCAGTACTTC
TRBV11-2	-	-	TRBJ1-1	CASSLRDGGGTEAFF	TGTGCCAGCAGTCTAAGAGATGGGGGAGGCACTGAAGCTTTCTTT
TRBV5-1	TRBD1	-	TRBJ1-4	CASSLEGTVGEKLFF	TGCGCCAGCAGCTTGGAGGGGACAGTCGGGGAAAAACTGTTTTTT
TRBV5-1	TRBD1	-	TRBJ2-5	CASSSTGTQETQYF	TGCGCCAGCAGCTCGACAGGGACCCAAGAGACCCAGTACTTC
TRBV19	-	-	TRBJ1-2	CASSRGYGYTF	TGTGCCAGTAGTCGAGGGTATGGCTACACCTTC
TRBV2	-	-	TRBJ2-3	CASTGGGSSEQYF	TGTGCCAGCACAGGGGGAGGGTCGTCCGAGCAGTATTTT
TRBV5-5	-	-	TRBJ1-1	CASSWTWGRSTEAFF	TGTGCCAGCAGCTGGACGTGGGGTAGGAGCACTGAAGCTTTCTTT
TRBV5-1	TRBD1	-	TRBJ2-5	CASSLAGGLETQYF	TGCGCCAGCAGCTTGGCAGGGGGCCTGGAGACCCAGTACTTC
TRBV5-1	TRBD1	few	TRBJ2-1	CASSLEQGMNEQFF	TGCGCCAGCAGCTTGGAACAGGGGATGAATGAGCAGTTCTTC
TRBV9	-	-	TRBJ2-5	CASSRQETQYF	TGTGCCAGCAGCCGCCAGGAGACCCAGTACTTC
TRBV29-1	TRBD1	-	TRBJ1-1	CSACKGTGPEAFF	TGCAGCGCCTGTAAAGGGACAGGCCCTGAAGCTTTCTTT
TRBV11-3	TRBD1	once	TRBJ1-1	CASSRDSLMNTEAFF	TGTGCCAGCAGCCGGGACAGTCTCATGAACACTGAAGCTTTCTTT
TRBV19	TRBD2	-	TRBJ2-7	CASSKPHQAGRYEQYF	TGTGCCAGTAGTAAACCCCACCAAGCGGGGCGGTACGAGCAGTACTTC
TRBV6-7	TRBD1	-	TRBJ2-3	CASSYRTGDTDTQYF	TGTGCCAGCAGTTACCGGACAGGGGACACAGATACGCAGTATTTT
TRBV9	TRBD1	-	TRBJ1-4	CASSASIQGANEKLFF	TGTGCCAGCAGCGCAAGCATACAGGGGGCTAATGAAAAACTGTTTTTT
TRBV5-6	-	-	TRBJ1-2	CASSLLQPYGYTF	TGTGCCAGCAGCTTGTTACAGCCCTATGGCTACACCTTC
TRBV23-1	TRBD1	once	TRBJ2-7	CASPDREAYEQYF	TGCGCCAGCCCGGACAGGGAAGCCTACGAGCAGTACTTC
TRBV21-1	-	-	TRBJ1-3	CASSRGTGARSGNTIYF	TGTGCCAGCAGCAGAGGGACAGGGGCCCGCTCTGGAAACACCATATATTTT
TRBV5-1	TRBD1	-	TRBJ2-1	CASSLLGTDYNEQFF	TGCGCCAGCAGCTTGCTAGGGACAGACTACAATGAGCAGTTCTTC
TRBV4-3	-	-	TRBJ2-1	CASSQGGVADNYNEQFF	TGCGCCAGCAGCCAAGGTGGGGTAGCGGATAACTACAATGAGCAGTTCTTC
TRBV21-1	-	-	TRBJ2-1	CASNNNEQFF	TGTGCCAGCAACAACAATGAGCAGTTCTTC
TRBV30	-	-	TRBJ1-6	CAWSEEPFSPLHF	TGTGCCTGGAGTGAAGAACCTTTCTCACCCCTCCACTTT
TRBV12-3/TRBV12-4	-	-	TRBJ2-7	CASSLGGEQYF	TGTGCCAGCAGTTTAGGTGGGGAGCAGTACTTC
TRBV18	-	-	TRBJ1-4	CASSPNKATNEKLFF	TGTGCCAGCTCACCTAATAAGGCAACTAATGAAAAACTGTTTTTT
TRBV7-9	-	-	TRBJ2-5	CASSFDSEKETQYF	TGTGCCAGCAGCTTCGACAGCGAAAAAGAGACCCAGTACTTC
TRBV19	TRBD2	-	TRBJ2-2	CASRGTRANTGELFF	TGTGCCAGTAGGGGGACTAGGGCGAACACCGGGGAGCTGTTTTTT
TRBV14	-	-	TRBJ1-2	CASSPRTAPYGYTF	TGTGCCAGCAGCCCCCGGACAGCTCCCTATGGCTACACCTTC
TRBV5-1	-	-	TRBJ1-1	CASSLNTEAFF	TGCGCCAGCAGCTTGAACACTGAAGCTTTCTTT
TRBV28	TRBD1	-	TRBJ1-5	CASSFRGQGAQPQHF	TGTGCCAGCAGTTTTCGGGGACAGGGTGCTCAGCCCCAGCATTTT
TRBV11-2	TRBD1	-	TRBJ1-6	CASSLDRGNSPLHF	TGTGCCAGCAGCTTGGACAGGGGAAATTCACCCCTCCACTTT
TRBV10-2	-	-	TRBJ1-2	CASMRGNGNYTF	TGCGCCAGCATGCGGGGTAACGGCAACTACACCTTC
TRBV18	TRBD1	-	TRBJ1-1	CASSTGDRGLVDTEAFF	TGTGCCAGCTCGACGGGGGACAGGGGGTTGGTTGACACTGAAGCTTTCTTT
TRBV9	TRBD2	-	TRBJ2-2	CASSVVGGDGTGELFF	TGTGCCAGCAGCGTAGTCGGGGGGGACGGCACCGGGGAGCTGTTTTTT
TRBV11-2	TRBD1	-	TRBJ2-5	CASSLGTGVQETQYF	TGTGCCAGCAGCTTAGGGACAGGAGTACAAGAGACCCAGTACTTC
TRBV20-1	-	-	TRBJ2-1	CSARSAEQFF	TGCAGTGCTAGGTCGGCTGAGCAGTTCTTC
TRBV3-1/TRBV3-2	-	-	TRBJ2-1	CASSQAPFLRNEQFF	TGTGCCAGCAGCCAAGCGCCTTTTCTTCGCAATGAGCAGTTCTTC
TRBV7-3	-	-	TRBJ2-2	CASSLDIPGATGELFF	TGTGCCAGCAGCTTAGATATCCCGGGGGCCACCGGGGAGCTGTTTTTT
TRBV9	-	-	TRBJ1-6	CASSPPLHF	TGTGCCAGTTCCCCACCCCTCCACTTT
TRBV6-5	-	once	TRBJ1-3	CASSYSNSGNTIYF	TGTGCCAGCAGTTACTCCAACTCTGGAAACACCATATATTTT
TRBV7-7	-	-	TRBJ2-3	CASSLRLPDTQYF	TGTGCTAGCAGCTTAAGGCTCCCAGATACGCAGTATTTT
TRBV7-9	-	-	TRBJ1-6	CASSLGDWVQPLHF	TGTGCCAGCAGCTTAGGAGATTGGGTACAACCCCTCCACTTT
TRBV2	-	-	TRBJ1-4	CASSEGRGAGEKLFF	TGTGCCAGCAGTGAAGGTCGGGGGGCGGGTGAAAAACTGTTTTTT
TRBV7-9	-	once	TRBJ2-7	CASSSQGVGNEQYF	TGTGCCAGCAGTTCACAGGGCGTTGGCAACGAGCAGTACTTC
TRBV9	TRBD1	-	TRBJ1-3	CASSPETGTGNTIYF	TGTGCCAGCAGCCCAGAGACAGGGACCGGAAACACCATATATTTT
TRBV11-2	-	-	TRBJ2-5	CASSLDSEWETQYF	TGTGCCAGCAGCTTAGATTCAGAGTGGGAGACCCAGTACTTC
TRBV5-1	-	few	TRBJ1-5	CASSLGSENQPQHF	TGCGCCAGCAGCTTGGGGTCAGAAAATCAGCCCCAGCATTTT
TRBV19	TRBD1	-	TRBJ1-1	CASSIQTGGGTEAFF	TGTGCCAGTAGTATCCAGACAGGGGGGGGCACTGAAGCTTTCTTT
TRBV5-8	-	-	TRBJ2-7	CASSQKTYEQYF	TGTGCCAGCAGTCAAAAAACCTACGAGCAGTACTTC
TRBV28	-	-	TRBJ2-3	CASSPAGDASDTQYF	TGTGCCAGCAGTCCCGCCGGGGATGCATCAGATACGCAGTATTTT